This TCR beta chain was obtained from a study of T cells in Graves' hyperthyroidism and ophthalmopathy. Study overall: Peripheral blood specimens were obtained at initial diagnosis, prior to any treatment.

Researchers barred patients who had uncontrolled infection, other autoimmune disease, pregnancy or lactation. Germline assignment: CDR1 MNHNY and CDR2 SVGAGI (reference sequence). V shed 2 bases and J shed 3 bases, with 6 bases lying between them. The CDR3 loop spans 13 amino acids. RNA transcripts were the template for amplifying TCR beta CDR3 regions. HTBI primers drove first-round RT-PCR of the TCR CDR3. Each CDR3 protein gets one entry after TCRdb re-called the multiplex PCR reads with MiXCR. The sample includes a few hundred thousand distinct CDR3 sequences, 15% to 19% of them seen just once. This clonotype was recorded many times.

This TCR derives from a woman aged 25 to 39 with Graves' hyperthyroidism. The sequenced material came from blood. The chain uses TRBV6-6 and TRBJ2-3; D is unresolved. The CDR3 protein is CASSYGRTDTQYF. For the CDR3, the DNA is TGTGCCAGCAGTTACGGACGGACAGATACGCAGTATTTT.